This TCR beta chain was obtained from a study of T-cell reconstitution after alpha-beta-depleted transplantation in children. Whole-study findings and limits: Expanded graft clones numbering several hundred reportedly gave rise to alpha-beta T cells about two months after transplant. There were some patients whose high TCRbeta diversity at day 60 came from surviving recipient T cells and thymic progenitors. Most T-cell counts and diversity one year after the transplant came from T cells that were newly produced.

A library of TCRbeta sequences, prepared with unique molecular identifiers, was generated. TCRdb reprocessed the PCR reads with MiXCR, giving one entry per CDR3 protein. Of about 280,000 distinct CDR3 sequences listed, 9.5% to 13% are singletons. V gave up 5 bases and J gave up 2 bases; unmatched junction bases: 10. CDR3 length equals 16 residues. Germline lookup yields CDR1 MDHEN and CDR2 SYDVKM. In its sample, this clonotype was seen many times. The antigen is undetermined. This receptor was identified in a male patient between 2 and 10 years old who had a stem cell transplant for chronic granulomatous disease, so the T cells may come from the graft donor. This rearrangement joins TRBV28 to TRBJ2-5; TRBD1 aligns across 8 bases. Source: peripheral blood, taken 180 days after TCRalphabeta/CD19-depleted stem cell transplant. CDR3 bases: TGTGCCAGCAGTCCATCGGACAGGGCAACTCAAGAGACCCAGTACTTC. The encoded protein is CASSPSDRATQETQYF.